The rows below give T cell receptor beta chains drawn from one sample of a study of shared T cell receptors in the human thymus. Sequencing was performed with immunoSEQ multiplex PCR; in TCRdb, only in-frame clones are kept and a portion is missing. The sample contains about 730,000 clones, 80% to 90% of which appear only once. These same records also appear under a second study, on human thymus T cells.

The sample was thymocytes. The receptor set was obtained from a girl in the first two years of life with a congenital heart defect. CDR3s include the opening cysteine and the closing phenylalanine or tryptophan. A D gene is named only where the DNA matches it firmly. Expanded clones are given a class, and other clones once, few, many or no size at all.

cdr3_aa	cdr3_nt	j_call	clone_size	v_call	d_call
CASSQTGGYGYTF	TGCGCCAGCAGCCAAACAGGGGGCTATGGCTACACCTTC	TRBJ1-2	.	TRBV5-1	TRBD1
CASSPTGKETQYF	TGTGCCAGCAGCCCTACAGGGAAAGAGACCCAGTACTTC	TRBJ2-5	.	TRBV9	.
CASSLGDSRFGGYTF	TGTGCCAGCAGCTTAGGGGACAGCCGGTTTGGAGGCTACACCTTC	TRBJ1-2	.	TRBV11-2	TRBD1
CASSFAGYTEAFF	TGTGCCAGCAGCTTCGCGGGGTACACTGAAGCTTTCTTT	TRBJ1-1	few	TRBV5-5	.
CASSYSRTEPGNTIYF	TGTGCCAGCAGTTACTCAAGAACAGAGCCTGGAAACACCATATATTTT	TRBJ1-3	.	TRBV6-5	.
CASSVAGSYNSPLHF	TGTGCCAGCAGCGTAGCCGGCTCCTATAATTCACCCCTCCACTTT	TRBJ1-6	.	TRBV9	.
CASSPVRFGRDTQYF	TGCGCCAGCAGCCCGGTAAGGTTCGGGAGAGATACGCAGTATTTT	TRBJ2-3	once	TRBV4-1	.
CASSERWGHSSGNTIYF	TGTGCCAGCAGTGAACGTTGGGGCCACAGCTCTGGAAACACCATATATTTT	TRBJ1-3	.	TRBV2	.
CASSVGPGAAKNIQYF	TGTGCCAGCAGCGTAGGCCCGGGTGCGGCCAAAAACATTCAGTACTTC	TRBJ2-4	.	TRBV9	.
CASSDTPQQGIVETQYF	TGTGCCAGCAGTGATACCCCTCAACAGGGTATCGTGGAGACCCAGTACTTC	TRBJ2-5	.	TRBV6-1	.
CASRYLAQGEDGYTF	TGTGCCAGCAGGTACCTGGCACAGGGGGAAGATGGCTACACCTTC	TRBJ1-2	once	TRBV28	TRBD1
CATSRVVAGALSSYNEQFF	TGTGCCACCAGCAGAGTGGTAGCGGGGGCCTTGAGCTCCTACAATGAGCAGTTCTTC	TRBJ2-1	.	TRBV15	TRBD2
CASSPDRGQYRQNTEAFF	TGTGCCAGCAGTCCGGACAGGGGGCAGTATCGTCAGAACACTGAAGCTTTCTTT	TRBJ1-1	.	TRBV28	TRBD1
CSVGPHQDTNEKLFF	TGCAGCGTTGGGCCACACCAAGATACTAATGAAAAACTGTTTTTT	TRBJ1-4	.	TRBV29-1	.
CASSYSGQGQQPQHF	TGTGCCAGCAGTTACTCGGGGCAGGGCCAGCAGCCCCAGCATTTT	TRBJ1-5	.	TRBV6-6	.
CASSEGGETQYF	TGTGCCAGCAGTGAAGGCGGGGAGACCCAGTACTTC	TRBJ2-5	.	TRBV6-1	.
CASSLQVPGGAYNEQFF	TGCGCCAGCAGCTTGCAGGTTCCGGGGGGCGCCTACAATGAGCAGTTCTTC	TRBJ2-1	.	TRBV5-1	.
CATSRERDPFNHCTDTQYF	TGTGCCACCAGCAGAGAACGGGATCCCTTTAATCATTGCACAGATACGCAGTATTTT	TRBJ2-3	.	TRBV15	.
CASSQDNLGRTNTEAFF	TGTGCCAGCAGCCAAGATAATCTGGGCCGAACGAACACTGAAGCTTTCTTT	TRBJ1-1	.	TRBV14	.
CASSLDPIPYSSYNSPLHF	TGTGCCAGCAGCTTGGACCCGATTCCCTATAGCTCCTATAATTCACCCCTCCACTTT	TRBJ1-6	once	TRBV5-8	.
CASRTRNSYEQYF	TGTGCCAGCCGAACTAGAAACTCCTACGAGCAGTACTTC	TRBJ2-7	.	TRBV27	.
CASSDTGPQAFF	TGTGCCAGTAGCGATACAGGACCCCAAGCTTTCTTT	TRBJ1-1	.	TRBV7-2	.
CASSEAPPVVSSLDTQYF	TGCGCCAGCAGTGAGGCTCCCCCTGTGGTGTCTAGCCTAGATACGCAGTATTTT	TRBJ2-3	.	TRBV10-1	.
CASSGPWDTQYF	TGTGCCAGCAGTGGGCCGTGGGATACGCAGTATTTT	TRBJ2-3	.	TRBV6-1	.
CASSDAGQSTDTQYF	TGTGCCAGCAGTGACGCAGGCCAGAGCACAGATACGCAGTATTTT	TRBJ2-3	.	TRBV2	.
CASSLGDRDTYEQYF	TGCGCCAGCAGCTTGGGCGACAGGGACACCTACGAGCAGTACTTC	TRBJ2-7	.	TRBV5-1	TRBD1
CASSSLGGGRGQPQHF	TGTGCCAGCAGTTCCCTGGGAGGGGGAAGAGGTCAGCCCCAGCATTTT	TRBJ1-5	once	TRBV28	.
CSVFWWGQGAHKDTQYF	TGCAGCGTTTTTTGGTGGGGACAGGGGGCCCATAAAGATACGCAGTATTTT	TRBJ2-3	.	TRBV29-1	TRBD1
CASSAYTRGQKGYTF	TGTGCCAGCAGCGCGTATACCAGGGGGCAGAAAGGCTACACCTTC	TRBJ1-2	.	TRBV7-9	TRBD1
CASSVGAGQGYNEQFF	TGTGCCAGCAGCGTAGGTGCGGGACAGGGCTACAATGAGCAGTTCTTC	TRBJ2-1	.	TRBV9	TRBD1
CASSLWDMRTEAFF	TGTGCCAGCAGCTTGTGGGACATGAGGACTGAAGCTTTCTTT	TRBJ1-1	.	TRBV5-5	.
CATSQGRGAYNSPLHF	TGTGCCACCAGCCAGGGGAGAGGTGCTTATAATTCACCCCTCCACTTT	TRBJ1-6	.	TRBV15	.
CASSYRTGARNYGYTF	TGTGCCAGCAGTTACAGGACAGGGGCCCGTAACTATGGCTACACCTTC	TRBJ1-2	few	TRBV6-5	TRBD1
CASSYTRGIGNTEAFF	TGTGCCAGCAGCTACACTAGGGGGATTGGGAACACTGAAGCTTTCTTT	TRBJ1-1	.	TRBV14	.
CASSPPLCNERTEAFF	TGTGCCAGCTCACCACCCCTCTGTAACGAGAGGACTGAAGCTTTCTTT	TRBJ1-1	.	TRBV18	.
CASSEGGNEQFF	TGTGCCAGCAGTGAGGGGGGTAATGAGCAGTTCTTC	TRBJ2-1	once	TRBV6-1	.
CASSPHRGPFNSPLHF	TGTGCCAGCAGCCCTCACAGGGGGCCGTTTAATTCACCCCTCCACTTT	TRBJ1-6	.	TRBV5-5	TRBD1